A single sample gave rise to the 12 T cell receptor beta chains below, sequenced in a study of blood T cell repertoires in COVID-19 (dated by TCRdb to 2018 to 2021). Receptor amplification or capture employed the immunoSEQ multiplex PCR assay. TCRdb limited this immuneACCESS table to in-frame rearrangements with V and J called. A share of clones is missing; checked studies link under half to unresolved V genes, and the rest is unexplained. The table for this sample lists over 130,000 clones; roughly 79% of them were counted only once. The ten most abundant clones make up around 2.9% of the sample. Sequenced input: PBMCs or T cells enriched from blood (not recorded which). All receptors derive from a woman in her fifties or sixties who had recovered from COVID-19.

In this sample, this clone turned up once. This chain links TRBV5-4 with TRBJ2-2; D may be TRBD2 (5 bases). CDR1 is SGHNT and CDR2 is YYREEE in the germline V gene (reference sequence). This CDR3 has 14 amino acids. V was cut by 4 bases and J by 4 bases, with 11 bases left in between. The chain's CDR3 is CASSPRGSTGELFF. In DNA, the CDR3 is TGTGCCAGCAGCCCCCGAGGGAGCACCGGGGAGCTGTTTTTT.

This sequence joins TRBV10-3 and TRBJ2-2; 10 bases line up with TRBD1. J gave up 4 bases and V 4 bases, and 6 bases lay outside the gene matches. Germline CDR1 is ENHRY and CDR2 is SYGVKD. CDR3 length: 16 amino acids. CDR3 loop: CAISARGQGPTGELFF. As DNA, the CDR3 is TGTGCCATCAGTGCCAGGGGACAGGGGCCCACCGGGGAGCTGTTTTTT.

This chain joins TRBV5-1 and TRBJ2-1, with a tentative D call TRBD2 (6 bases). The CDR3 totals 16 residues. V gave up 0 bases and J gave up 3 bases, with 13 bases separating them. Germline CDR1 is SGHRS and CDR2 is YFSETQ. The CDR3 DNA reads TGCGCCAGCAGCTTGGTTCCGGGGGTGAACTACAATGAGCAGTTCTTC. Translation gives CASSLVPGVNYNEQFF. Combining the CDR3 with reference TRBV5-1 and TRBJ2-1 gives the whole variable domain KAGVTQTPRYLIKTRGQQVTLSCSPISGHRSVSWYQQTPGQGLQFLFEYFSETQRNKGNFPGRFSGRQFSNSRSEMNVSTLELGDSALYLCASSLVPGVNYNEQFFGPGTRLTVL.

The chain combines TRBV5-1 with TRBJ2-7, with a weak D call TRBD1 (6 bases). Per the germline V gene, CDR1 is SGHRS and CDR2 is YFSETQ. The CDR3 extends over 15 amino acids. The ends were cut back, 0 bases at V and 5 bases at J, with 15 bases in the middle. CDR3 in amino acids: CASSLGQANGDEQYF. Written as DNA, the CDR3 is TGCGCCAGCAGCTTGGGACAGGCCAACGGGGACGAGCAGTACTTC.

The J gene is TRBJ1-5, the V gene TRBV12-3 or TRBV12-4; D is unclear. The V end was cut by 3 bases, the J end by 6 bases, with 9 bases between. There are 13 residues in the CDR3. In DNA form, the CDR3 reads TGTGCCAGCAGTTTTGCGGGAGGTCAGCCCCAGCATTTT. Translating gives CASSFAGGQPQHF.

CDR3 DNA sequence: TGTGCCAGCAGCCAGATAGATACGCAGTATTTT. Protein: CASSQIDTQYF. V gene TRBV12-3 or TRBV12-4 combines with J gene TRBJ2-3; D not resolved. The CDR3 length is 11 residues. Trimming cost V 6 bases and J 5 bases, with 6 bases left between them.

The DNA of the CDR3 is TGTGCCAGCAGTTTAGGGACTAGCGCGATTGGGGTAAAGTTCTTC. Residues: CASSLGTSAIGVKFF. The chain carries TRBV27 and TRBJ2-1, with 10 bases lining up with TRBD2. V gave up 2 bases and J gave up 14 bases; unmatched junction bases: 12. Germline CDR1 and CDR2: MNHEY and SMNVEV (reference sequence). CDR3 length: 15 residues.

Here the CDR3 DNA reads TGCAGTGCTAGTGAGCCTCAGGGCGGCTATGGCTACACCTTC. Protein product: CSASEPQGGYGYTF. The chain links TRBV20-1 to TRBJ1-2, with D tentatively TRBD1 (5 bases). Trimming pared 3 bases from V and 4 bases from J, leaving 15 bases between. In germline, CDR1 is DFQATT, CDR2 SNEGSKA (reference sequence). The CDR3 contains 14 residues.

The rearrangement links TRBV5-1 to TRBJ1-1, with 8 bases fitting TRBD1. The CDR3 loop spans 14 amino acids. V trimming: 3 bases; J trimming: 2 bases; junction bases outside the gene matches: 3. Germline CDR1 SGHRS, CDR2 YFSETQ. In nucleotides, the CDR3 is TGCGCCAGCAGCTCGACAGGGGATAACACTGAAGCTTTCTTT. Residues: CASSSTGDNTEAFF.

This clone was detected ten times or more. This chain joins TRBV9 and TRBJ2-7, with D possibly matching TRBD2 (6 bases). CDR1 and CDR2 from the germline V gene are SGDLS and YYNGEE. The CDR3 contains 14 residues. Trimming pared 4 bases from V and 0 bases from J, leaving 11 bases between. CDR3 residues: CASSMAGNSYEQYF. DNA for the CDR3: TGTGCCAGCAGCATGGCGGGGAACTCCTACGAGCAGTACTTC. The whole variable domain, filled in from reference TRBV9 and TRBJ2-7, reads DSGVTQTPKHLITATGQRVTLRCSPRSGDLSVYWYQQSLDQGLQFLIQYYNGEERAKGNILERFSAQQFPDLHSELNLSSLELGDSALYFCASSMAGNSYEQYFGPGTRLTVT.

V is TRBV9 and J is TRBJ2-7, with D maybe TRBD2 (6 bases). Trimming shortened V by 0 bases and J by 1 base, and 11 bases separated the two germline ends. Germline V lookup: CDR1 SGDLS, CDR2 YYNGEE. The CDR3 is 15 residues long. CDR3 amino acids: CASSVGQEGSYEQYF. CDR3 nucleotide sequence: TGTGCCAGCAGCGTAGGCCAGGAGGGGTCCTACGAGCAGTACTTC.

This clone was counted a single time. This chain joins TRBV11-2 and TRBJ1-6; 8 positions agree with TRBD1. Trimming at V came to 5 bases and at J to 8 bases, leaving 11 bases not matched to a gene. The CDR3 spans 16 residues. CDR1 and CDR2 (germline): SGHAT, FQNNGV. Here the CDR3 DNA reads TGTGCCAGCAGCCCACAGGGGGGTTCGATTGATTCACCCCTCCACTTT. This codes for CASSPQGGSIDSPLHF.